This TCR beta chain was observed in a study of naive and memory T cell subsets. Study-wide results and caveats: A few larger clonotypes appeared in naive repertoires, especially CD8, possibly memory cells re-expressing CD45RA. There was no ground truth to check naive and memory subset results.

The beta constant-region primer was an equimolar mix of two oligonucleotides covering TRBC1 and TRBC2. Nested alpha and beta constant-region primers with the SP2 primer drove four PCR rounds on ligated cDNA. TCRdb re-analysed the UMI-ligation and nested PCR reads in MiXCR, keeping a single row per CDR3 protein. The repertoire has roughly 150,000 distinct CDR3 sequences, 15% to 20% of them found once; the top ten carry about 0.6%. This CDR3 contains 16 residues. Germline CDR1 and CDR2: MNHEY and SVGAGI. With 2 bases removed from V and 3 bases from J, the gap between germline ends came to 15 bases. This clonotype was counted only a few times. The antigen is undetermined.

Material: naive CD8+ T cells from blood. The sequence came from a human donor in good health. The chain recombines TRBV6-5 with TRBJ2-3; no reliable D call. The DNA for the CDR3 is TGTGCCAGCAGTTACGCGATCCAGACGCTGACAGATACGCAGTATTTT. Translation: CASSYAIQTLTDTQYF.